This TCR beta chain came from a study of memory B cells and T cells in multiple sclerosis. The protocol was immunoSEQ multiplex PCR, while the TCRdb copy is restricted to in-frame clones and leaves out a portion. The table lists 30,000 to 40,000 clones, around 86% of them singletons. A word on this clone: Its antigen is still unknown.

CFSE-dim autoproliferating and CFSE-high non-proliferating T cells from unstimulated culture were sequenced separately. Cultures began with some 49 million CFSE-labeled PBMCs, unstimulated for roughly seven days, with replicate wells pooled. CFSE at roughly 0.54 uM labeled the PBMCs, which were then cultured unstimulated. This CDR3 comprises 13 residues. V was cut by 7 bases and J by 6 bases, with 15 bases left in between. Germline V CDR1 and CDR2: SNHLY, FYNNEI. Material for sequencing was PBMCs from blood kept in culture. The chain carries TRBV2 and TRBJ1-1; D is perhaps TRBD1 (6 bases). This receptor was identified in a human donor with multiple sclerosis. As DNA, the CDR3 is TGTGCCAGCAAGGGTCGGACAGTACCTGAAGCTTTCTTT. It encodes CASKGRTVPEAFF.